The 14 T cell receptor beta chains given below trace back to one sample, sequenced in a study of beta chain features in type 1 diabetes. Study results and caveats: The study found moderately but significantly shorter TCRB CDR3s in all four CD4+ subsets of Type 1 diabetes patients.

Every isolated RNA sample was fully reverse transcribed, so sequencing captured expressed TCRB transcripts. This table comes from immunoSEQ multiplex PCR, and its TCRdb copy is limited to in-frame clones, with some not included. The sample yields 300,000 to 450,000 clones, around 10% seen once. These receptors have no known antigen. Sample: central memory CD4+ T cells from blood. Receptors were obtained from a man aged 25-45 years with type 1 diabetes.

V gene TRBV5-6 combines with J gene TRBJ1-5; possible D gene TRBD1, 5 bases. There are 14 residues in the CDR3. The germline V gene encodes CDR1 SGHDT and CDR2 YYEEEE. The germline V and J ends were trimmed by 1 base and 6 bases, with 11 bases remaining between them. Here the CDR3 reads CASSLRGGAQPQHF. The CDR3 DNA follows: TGTGCCAGCAGCTTGCGGGGAGGGGCTCAGCCCCAGCATTTT.

This clone was picked up a small number of times. The chain carries TRBV19 and TRBJ1-1; D is unclear. Trimming shortened V by 3 bases and J by 7 bases, and 12 bases separated the two germline ends. Germline loops: CDR1 LNHDA, CDR2 SQIVND (reference sequence). This CDR3 comprises 13 residues. CDR3 amino acids: CASSIRHEIEAFF. In DNA, the CDR3 is TGTGCCAGTAGTATTAGACACGAGATTGAAGCTTTCTTT.

This clone was found a few times. The junction differs from germline at one of its ends, possibly a read error. The chain combines TRBV6-5 with TRBJ2-5; D call uncertain. CDR1 and CDR2 (germline): MNHEY, SVGAGI. The CDR3 has 13 amino acids. CDR3 nucleotides: TGTGCCATCAGTGAGGCAGGTCAAGAGACCCAGTACTTC. Translating it yields CAISEAGQETQYF.

The chain combines TRBV5-1 with TRBJ2-1; 9 nucleotides align to TRBD2. V shed 4 bases and J 2 bases; nucleotides not matched to a gene: 4. The CDR3 runs 15 residues. Germline CDR1 and CDR2: SGHRS and YFSETQ. In DNA, the CDR3 is TGCGCCAGCAGCCGAGCGGGAGGAACCTACAATGAGCAGTTCTTC. Translation gives CASSRAGGTYNEQFF.

There are many counts of this clone. For the CDR3, the DNA is TGTGCCAGCAGCTTGGGCGGGACAGGGTTAAGTCAGCCCCAGCATTTT. This gives the protein CASSLGGTGLSQPQHF. The gene calls are TRBV5-5 and TRBJ1-5; TRBD1 aligns across 9 bases. This CDR3 contains 16 residues. Germline assignment: CDR1 SGHKS and CDR2 YYEKEE (reference sequence). The V segment lost 0 bases and the J segment 6 bases; nucleotides outside the gene matches: 7.

This clone was observed a handful of times. V is TRBV7-9 and J is TRBJ1-4, with 9 positions matching TRBD1. The trim removed 0 bases at V and 6 bases at J, leaving 8 bases unmatched. CDR3 size: 17 residues. Per germline, CDR1 SEHNR and CDR2 FQNEAQ (reference sequence). CDR3 loop: CASSLAGSTGGYEKLFF. The CDR3 DNA reads as TGTGCCAGCAGCTTAGCAGGATCAACAGGGGGCTATGAAAAACTGTTTTTT.

This chain links TRBV6-5 with TRBJ2-7; TRBD1 agrees at 11 bases. The junction had 2 bases not matched to a gene; V was cut back by 4 bases and J by 3 bases. CDR3 length equals 14 residues. Per germline, CDR1 MNHEY and CDR2 SVGAGI. The CDR3, as DNA: TGTGCCAGCAGTTTGGGACAGGGGGTCTACGAGCAGTACTTC. It translates to CASSLGQGVYEQYF.

This clone was counted between two and nine times. This chain links TRBV2 with TRBJ2-1, with 7 bases fitting TRBD2. Germline V gene lookup returns CDR1 SNHLY and CDR2 FYNNEI. The ends lost 6 bases at V and 0 bases at J; junction bases unmatched: 2. There are 14 residues in the CDR3. In DNA form, the CDR3 reads TGTGCCAGCAGGCGGGAGAGCTCCTACAATGAGCAGTTCTTC. It yields the protein CASRRESSYNEQFF. The entire variable domain, with the rest obtained from reference TRBV2 and TRBJ2-1, is as follows: EPEVTQTPSHQVTQMGQEVILRCVPISNHLYFYWYRQILGQKVEFLVSFYNNEISEKSEIFDDQFSVERPDGSNFTLKIRSTKLEDSAMYFCASRRESSYNEQFFGPGTRLTVL.

This clone was counted a few times. This chain uses TRBV2 with TRBJ1-1; TRBD1 is a possible D gene (6 bases). V was cut by 2 bases and J by 7 bases, with 11 bases left in between. CDR1 and CDR2 from the germline V gene are SNHLY and FYNNEI. This CDR3 spans 13 amino acids. The CDR3 DNA reads as TGTGCCAGCAGTGAATTAAGGGACAATGAAGCTTTCTTT. This sequence encodes CASSELRDNEAFF.

This clone came up a few times. The V and J genes are TRBV2 and TRBJ1-5, with 9 positions matching TRBD1. CDR3 length: 14 amino acids. Germline values: CDR1 SNHLY, CDR2 FYNNEI. After removal of 6 bases from V and 11 bases from J, the junction contained 11 bases not matched to a gene. This chain's CDR3 is CASRTQGAGTAQHF. CDR3 in DNA: TGTGCCAGCAGGACACAGGGGGCGGGCACGGCCCAGCATTTT.

The chain links TRBV27 to TRBJ2-1; 7 bases are shared with TRBD1. The CDR3 runs 16 residues. The germline V gene encodes CDR1 MNHEY and CDR2 SMNVEV (reference sequence). V lost 3 bases and J lost 9; bases outside the gene matches: 14. CDR3 nucleotides: TGTGCCAGCAGTTTGAACCCGGACAGGAGTGGGGGTGAGCAGTTCTTC. Its protein product is CASSLNPDRSGGEQFF.

This clone came up a few times. This chain links TRBV28 with TRBJ1-1; D ambiguous. V shed 1 base and J shed 4 bases, with 7 bases lying between them. The V gene's germline CDR1 is MDHEN and CDR2 SYDVKM. CDR3 length: 13 amino acids. The CDR3 here is CASSLYESTEAFF. The CDR3 nucleotides read TGTGCCAGCAGTTTATACGAGAGCACTGAAGCTTTCTTT.

J is TRBJ2-1 and V is TRBV5-4, with a tentative D call TRBD1 (6 bases). The germline V gene encodes CDR1 SGHNT and CDR2 YYREEE (reference sequence). The CDR3 consists of 12 residues. The V and J ends lost 2 bases and 8 bases respectively, with 8 bases between them. The CDR3 loop reads CASSLQGYEQFF. The DNA for the CDR3 is TGTGCCAGCAGCTTACAGGGTTATGAGCAGTTCTTC.

The gene calls are TRBV7-6 and TRBJ2-3, with unresolved D. Trimming left V 0 bases short and J 9 bases short, with 7 bases between. Germline-derived CDR1 and CDR2 are SGHVS and FNYEAQ. This CDR3 is built from 12 residues. CDR3 sequence: CASSLAGTTQYF. In DNA form, the CDR3 reads TGTGCCAGCAGCTTAGCGGGTACAACGCAGTATTTT.